What follows are 26 T cell receptor beta chains derived from one specimen sequenced in a study of cytomegalovirus exposure and HLA in healthy donors. Amplification used 60 Vbeta primers and 13 Jbeta primers. Profiling relied on immunoSEQ multiplex PCR, and the TCRdb table lists in-frame clones only, not all of them. The sample yields 200,000 or so clones, over 75% seen once. The sequenced sample consisted of PBMCs. Receptors originate from a young woman in good health and CMV-seronegative.

The V and J genes are TRBV18 and TRBJ2-5, with a weak D call TRBD1 (6 bases). Per germline, CDR1 KGHSH and CDR2 LQKENI. The CDR3 is 15 amino acids. Trimming took off 2 bases at V and 5 bases at J, with 15 bases between the two ends. The CDR3 region has the DNA TGTGCCAGCTCACCAAATGGGCAGGGGACGGAGACCCAGTACTTC. This gives the protein CASSPNGQGTETQYF.

The chain carries TRBV9 and TRBJ2-5; TRBD1 aligns across 11 bases. The CDR3 covers 15 residues. J was trimmed by 1 base and V by 3 bases; bases with no gene match: 2. Germline CDR1 reads SGDLS; CDR2 reads YYNGEE. Here the CDR3 reads CASSAGTGGQETQYF. DNA for the CDR3: TGTGCCAGCAGCGCCGGGACAGGGGGCCAAGAGACCCAGTACTTC. Complete variable domain (other parts from reference TRBV9 and TRBJ2-5): DSGVTQTPKHLITATGQRVTLRCSPRSGDLSVYWYQQSLDQGLQFLIQYYNGEERAKGNILERFSAQQFPDLHSELNLSSLELGDSALYFCASSAGTGGQETQYFGPGTRLLVL.

The CDR3 loop is CASSVNPPGSGANVLTF. In DNA, the CDR3 is TGTGCCAGCAGCGTAAACCCCCCCGGCTCTGGGGCCAACGTCCTGACTTTC. V gene TRBV9 combines with J gene TRBJ2-6; no clear D gene. Germline V CDR1 and CDR2: SGDLS, YYNGEE. V was clipped by 1 base and J by 0 bases, with 11 bases between them. This CDR3 has 17 amino acids. Drawing the rest from reference TRBV9 and TRBJ2-6, the complete variable domain is DSGVTQTPKHLITATGQRVTLRCSPRSGDLSVYWYQQSLDQGLQFLIQYYNGEERAKGNILERFSAQQFPDLHSELNLSSLELGDSALYFCASSVNPPGSGANVLTFGAGSRLTVL.

This clone occurred a few times. CDR3 bases: TGTGCCAGCAGTCCTGGCAGGGGGCTATCAGAACCCCTCCACTTT. Translated, it gives CASSPGRGLSEPLHF. The V gene is TRBV6-5, the J gene TRBJ1-6, with TRBD1 matching 8 bases. The CDR3 has 15 residues. The junction had 12 bases not matched to a gene; V was cut back by 5 bases and J by 12 bases. Germline values: CDR1 MNHEY, CDR2 SVGAGI.

The chain uses TRBV7-2 and TRBJ2-1; 12 bases line up with TRBD2. CDR1 is SGHTA and CDR2 is FQGNSA in the germline V gene. V gave up 5 bases and J gave up 7 bases; unmatched junction bases: 6. This CDR3 is 15 amino acids long. The CDR3 DNA sequence: TGTGCCAGCAGCAGGACTAGCGGGACGGTAAATGAGCAGTTCTTC. Amino acids: CASSRTSGTVNEQFF.

The gene calls are TRBV21-1 and TRBJ1-5. TRBV21-1 is a pseudogene segment. The CDR3 loop spans 14 amino acids. DNA of the CDR3: TGTGCCAGCAGCATAGGTAGTGAGGATCAGCCCCAGCATTTT. This codes for CASSIGSEDQPQHF.

This chain uses TRBV19 with TRBJ2-7, with D unresolved. Trimming left V 4 bases short and J 0 bases short, with 13 bases between. The CDR3 extends over 15 amino acids. Germline V lookup: CDR1 LNHDA, CDR2 SQIVND (reference sequence). CDR3 nucleotides: TGTGCCAGTAGTAATCGCCGCCGCGGCTCCTACGAGCAGTACTTC. Its translation: CASSNRRRGSYEQYF.

The V call is TRBV5-1, the J call TRBJ1-2, with D possibly TRBD1 on 5 matching bases. Trimming removed 7 bases from V and 8 bases from J, with 18 bases in between. Germline-derived CDR1 and CDR2 are SGHRS and YFSETQ. The CDR3 loop spans 13 amino acids. CDR3 sequence: CASAGGFSEGYTF. The CDR3 coding sequence is TGCGCCAGCGCCGGGGGTTTTAGCGAAGGCTACACCTTC.

This chain uses TRBV18 with TRBJ2-1, with 8 positions matching TRBD2. This CDR3 is built from 15 residues. CDR1 is KGHSH and CDR2 is LQKENI in the germline V gene. With V trimmed by 7 bases and J by 1 base, 6 bases remained unmatched. This CDR3 reads CASFPSGRSYNEQFF. The CDR3 DNA reads TGTGCCAGCTTCCCAAGCGGGAGATCCTACAATGAGCAGTTCTTC.

This sequence joins TRBV7-9 and TRBJ2-2; 9 bases agree with TRBD2. V was pared by 4 bases and J by 3 bases, with 6 bases of the junction left unmatched. Germline loops: CDR1 SEHNR, CDR2 FQNEAQ (reference sequence). The CDR3 is 16 amino acids. The DNA for the CDR3 is TGTGCCAGCAGCTCGGTAGCGGGAGAAGACACCGGGGAGCTGTTTTTT. Its protein is CASSSVAGEDTGELFF.

The rearrangement links TRBV5-5 to TRBJ1-5; possible D gene TRBD1, 6 bases. Trimming took 0 bases from V and 5 from J, leaving 12 bases between them. The CDR3 runs 15 residues. In germline, CDR1 is SGHKS, CDR2 YYEKEE (reference sequence). CDR3 loop: CASSLVWGLDQPQHF. Here the CDR3 DNA reads TGTGCCAGCAGCTTGGTCTGGGGGCTGGATCAGCCCCAGCATTTT.

The rearrangement joins TRBV27 to TRBJ2-7, with 12 nucleotides matching TRBD1. J lost 6 bases, V lost 2 bases, and 2 bases had no gene match. CDR1 and CDR2 (germline): MNHEY, SMNVEV (reference sequence). The CDR3 length is 14 residues. This chain's CDR3 is CASSLPGQGAEQYF. The CDR3 DNA follows: TGTGCCAGCAGTTTACCGGGACAGGGGGCCGAGCAGTACTTC.

J is TRBJ1-1 and V is TRBV5-1; D might be TRBD1 (6 bases). Germline-derived CDR1 and CDR2 are SGHRS and YFSETQ. The V gene lost 6 bases and the J gene lost 2 bases, with 17 bases spanning the gap. CDR3 size: 15 residues. The CDR3 DNA follows: TGCGCCAGCACCGCGACAGGTTCCCGTAACACTGAAGCTTTCTTT. Amino acids: CASTATGSRNTEAFF. The full variable domain, rest sourced from reference TRBV5-1 and TRBJ1-1, is KAGVTQTPRYLIKTRGQQVTLSCSPISGHRSVSWYQQTPGQGLQFLFEYFSETQRNKGNFPGRFSGRQFSNSRSEMNVSTLELGDSALYLCASTATGSRNTEAFFGQGTRLTVV.

There are a few counts of this clone. This chain connects TRBV2 to TRBJ2-5; the D gene is possibly TRBD1 (5 bases). CDR1 and CDR2 (germline): SNHLY, FYNNEI. Trimming shortened V by 7 bases and J by 5 bases, and 14 bases separated the two germline ends. This CDR3 is built from 13 residues. The chain's CDR3 is CASTFDSDETQYF. As DNA, the CDR3 is TGTGCCAGCACCTTCGACAGCGACGAGACCCAGTACTTC.

This clone was seen a handful of times. The CDR3 DNA reads TGTGCCTGGACCGGGACTAGCGGTTACAATGAGCAGTTCTTC. Encoded protein: CAWTGTSGYNEQFF. The genes are TRBV30 and TRBJ2-1, with TRBD2 matching over 11 bases. The trim removed 4 bases at V and 4 bases at J, leaving 3 bases unmatched. The CDR3 is made up of 14 amino acids. Germline V gene sequence: CDR1 GTSNPN, CDR2 SVGIG (reference sequence).

This clone was found many times. The gene calls are TRBV14 and TRBJ2-1; 10 bases align to TRBD1. The germline CDR1 and CDR2 sequences are SGHDN and FVKESK. V lost 6 bases to trimming and J lost 2 bases; unmatched junction nucleotides: 7. There are 16 residues in the CDR3. The CDR3 sequence: CASSPWTGGAYNEQFF. The CDR3 nucleotides read TGTGCCAGCAGTCCTTGGACAGGGGGGGCCTACAATGAGCAGTTCTTC.

The V call is TRBV4-2, the J call TRBJ2-3, with a tentative D call TRBD2 (7 bases). Germline V gene lookup returns CDR1 LGHNA and CDR2 YNFKEQ. The CDR3 contains 14 residues. The V end lost 4 bases, the J end lost 9 bases, and 17 bases lay between the germline ends. CDR3 DNA sequence: TGTGCCAGCAGCCTGGGGGGGCCGCCGCAAACGCAGTATTTT. As protein: CASSLGGPPQTQYF.

This clone has just a few counts. The V call is TRBV5-1, the J call TRBJ2-5, with unresolved D. Germline V CDR1 and CDR2: SGHRS, YFSETQ. Trimming left V 1 base short and J 5 bases short, with 9 bases between. CDR3 length: 13 amino acids. The CDR3: CASSLRDKETQYF. In DNA, the CDR3 is TGCGCCAGCAGCTTGCGCGACAAGGAGACCCAGTACTTC.

The gene calls are TRBV6-6 and TRBJ1-2; D gene uncertain. The CDR3 is made up of 14 amino acids. V lost 0 bases and J 3 bases, leaving 8 bases between the germline ends. The germline CDR1 and CDR2 sequences are MNHNY and SVGAGI (reference sequence). CDR3 sequence: CASSYSKADYGYTF. For the CDR3, the DNA is TGTGCCAGCAGTTACTCGAAAGCGGACTATGGCTACACCTTC.

The rearrangement joins TRBV15 to TRBJ2-1; 8 nucleotides align to TRBD1. Germline assignment: CDR1 LNHNV and CDR2 YYDKDF (reference sequence). The CDR3 has 14 residues. The J segment lost 8 bases and the V segment lost 0 bases, leaving 3 bases of the junction unmatched. As DNA, the CDR3 is TGTGCCACCAGCAGAGATCAGGGGGCTGATGAGCAGTTCTTC. Translated: CATSRDQGADEQFF.

This clone was counted a few times. The rearrangement uses TRBV27 and TRBJ1-1; TRBD1 is a possible D gene (6 bases). Deletions cut 6 bases from V and 0 bases from J, with 20 bases between. The CDR3 extends over 17 amino acids. From germline, CDR1 is MNHEY and CDR2 SMNVEV (reference sequence). DNA of the CDR3: TGTGCCAGCAGAAACTGGGGGGGCAAGGGAATGAACACTGAAGCTTTCTTT. Translating it yields CASRNWGGKGMNTEAFF.

This clone was seen a single time. The genes are TRBV19 and TRBJ2-3, with D perhaps TRBD2 (5 bases). This CDR3 has 12 amino acids. CDR1 is LNHDA, CDR2 SQIVND, per germline (reference sequence). Trimming stripped 7 bases from V and 11 bases from J, with 16 bases between. CDR3 in amino acids: CASNPRGEEQYF. The CDR3 bases are TGTGCCAGTAATCCTCGGGGAGAGGAGCAGTATTTT.

This chain uses TRBV5-1 with TRBJ2-1, with a tentative D call TRBD2 (6 bases). This CDR3 is built from 14 residues. The V end lost 4 bases, the J end lost 4 bases, and 12 bases lay between the germline ends. Germline V lookup: CDR1 SGHRS, CDR2 YFSETQ. The CDR3 DNA reads TGCGCCAGCAGCAAGGACTATACATACAATGAGCAGTTCTTC. It encodes CASSKDYTYNEQFF.

The rearrangement uses TRBV29-1 and TRBJ2-7, with 7 bases matching TRBD1. CDR1 is SQVTM, CDR2 ANQGSEA, per germline. The CDR3 totals 14 residues. J was trimmed by 0 bases and V by 7 bases; bases with no gene match: 9. The CDR3 nucleotides read TGCAGCGCCATTCCGGGACAGAGCTCCTACGAGCAGTACTTC. Translation gives CSAIPGQSSYEQYF.

Here the CDR3 DNA reads TGTGCCAGCAGCTTAGATGCGGGGACAGACTCCTACGAGCAGTACTTC. Amino acids: CASSLDAGTDSYEQYF. The chain combines TRBV11-2 with TRBJ2-7; TRBD1 is a possible D gene (7 bases). V was trimmed by 0 bases and J by 0 bases, leaving 12 bases between them. Germline values: CDR1 SGHAT, CDR2 FQNNGV. This CDR3 has 16 residues.

This clone was counted a single time. This chain uses TRBV7-6 with TRBJ2-3; the match to TRBD2 covers 10 bases. This CDR3 spans 16 amino acids. From germline, CDR1 is SGHVS and CDR2 FNYEAQ. V lost 4 bases and J lost 6; bases outside the gene matches: 10. DNA for the CDR3: TGTGCCAGCAGCTCGTTAACTAGCGGGATTGTGGATACGCAGTATTTT. It codes for CASSSLTSGIVDTQYF.